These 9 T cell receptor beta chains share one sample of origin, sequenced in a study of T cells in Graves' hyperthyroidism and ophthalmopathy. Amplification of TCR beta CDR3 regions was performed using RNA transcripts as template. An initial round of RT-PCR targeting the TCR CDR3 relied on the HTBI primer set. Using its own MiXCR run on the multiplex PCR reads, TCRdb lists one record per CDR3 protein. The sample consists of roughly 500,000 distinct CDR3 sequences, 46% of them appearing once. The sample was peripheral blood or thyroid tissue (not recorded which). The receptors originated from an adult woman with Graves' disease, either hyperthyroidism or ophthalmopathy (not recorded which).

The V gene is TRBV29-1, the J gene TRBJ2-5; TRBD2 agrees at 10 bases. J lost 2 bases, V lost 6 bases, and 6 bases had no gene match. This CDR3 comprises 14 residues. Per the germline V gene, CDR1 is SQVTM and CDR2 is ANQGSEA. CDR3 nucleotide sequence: TGCAGCGTCCCACTAGCGGGACGGCAAGAGACCCAGTACTTC. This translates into CSVPLAGRQETQYF.

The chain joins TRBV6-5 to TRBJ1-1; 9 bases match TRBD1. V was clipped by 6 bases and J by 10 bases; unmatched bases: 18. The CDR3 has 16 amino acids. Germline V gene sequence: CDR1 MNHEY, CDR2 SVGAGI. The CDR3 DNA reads TGTGCCAGCAGCCTCCCACCCGGACAGGGGAGGTGGGTAGCTTTCTTT. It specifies CASSLPPGQGRWVAFF.

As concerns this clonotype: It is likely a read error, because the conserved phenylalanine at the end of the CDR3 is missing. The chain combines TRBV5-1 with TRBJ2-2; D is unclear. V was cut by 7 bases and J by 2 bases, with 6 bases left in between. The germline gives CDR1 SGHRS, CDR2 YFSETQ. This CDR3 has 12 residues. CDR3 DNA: TGCGCCAGCGCGGATAACACCGGGGAGCTGTTTTCT. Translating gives CASADNTGELFS.

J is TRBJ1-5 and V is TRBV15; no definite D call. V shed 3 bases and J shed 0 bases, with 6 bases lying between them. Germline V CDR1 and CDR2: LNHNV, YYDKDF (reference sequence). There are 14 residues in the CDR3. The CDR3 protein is CATSSGNSNQPQHF. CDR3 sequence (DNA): TGTGCCACCAGCAGTGGGAATAGCAATCAGCCCCAGCATTTT.

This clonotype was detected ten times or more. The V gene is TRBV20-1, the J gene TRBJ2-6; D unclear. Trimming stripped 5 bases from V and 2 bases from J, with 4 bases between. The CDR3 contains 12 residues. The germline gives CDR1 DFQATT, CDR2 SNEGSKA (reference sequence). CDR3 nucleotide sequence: TGCAGTGCTCAGACTGGGGCCAACGTCCTGACTTTC. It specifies CSAQTGANVLTF.

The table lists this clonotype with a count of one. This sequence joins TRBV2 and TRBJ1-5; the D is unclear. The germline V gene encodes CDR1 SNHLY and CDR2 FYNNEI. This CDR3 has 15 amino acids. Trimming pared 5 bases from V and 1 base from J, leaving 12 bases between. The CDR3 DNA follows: TGTGCCAGCAGTCCCAGAGGAGAGAGCAATCAGCCCCAGCATTTT. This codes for CASSPRGESNQPQHF.

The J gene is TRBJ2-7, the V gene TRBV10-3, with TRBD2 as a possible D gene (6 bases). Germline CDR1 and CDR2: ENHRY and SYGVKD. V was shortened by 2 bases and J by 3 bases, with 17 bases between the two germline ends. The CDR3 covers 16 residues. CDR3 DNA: TGTGCCATCAGTGAGACTAGCAGCCAAGTCAACTACGAGCAGTACTTC. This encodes CAISETSSQVNYEQYF.

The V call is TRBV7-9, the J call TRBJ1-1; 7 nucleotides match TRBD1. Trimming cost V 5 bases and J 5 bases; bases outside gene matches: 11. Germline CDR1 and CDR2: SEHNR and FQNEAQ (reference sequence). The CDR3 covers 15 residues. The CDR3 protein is CASSLTQGMCTEAFF. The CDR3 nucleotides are TGTGCCAGCAGCCTCACACAGGGGATGTGTACTGAAGCTTTCTTT.

The CDR3 is CASSHRDTDFPQHF. CDR3 in DNA: TGTGCCAGCAGCCACCGGGACACGGATTTCCCCCAGCATTTT. J is TRBJ1-5 and V is TRBV7-9, with a possible D match to TRBD1 (6 bases). V lost 5 bases to trimming and J lost 10 bases, with 18 bases between them. The germline CDR1 and CDR2 sequences are SEHNR and FQNEAQ (reference sequence). The CDR3 loop spans 14 amino acids. Drawing the rest from reference TRBV7-9 and TRBJ1-5, the complete variable domain is DTGVSQNPRHKITKRGQNVTFRCDPISEHNRLYWYRQTLGQGPEFLTYFQNEAQLEKSRLLSDRFSAERPKGSFSTLEIQRTEQGDSAMYLCASSHRDTDFPQHFGDGTRLSIL.